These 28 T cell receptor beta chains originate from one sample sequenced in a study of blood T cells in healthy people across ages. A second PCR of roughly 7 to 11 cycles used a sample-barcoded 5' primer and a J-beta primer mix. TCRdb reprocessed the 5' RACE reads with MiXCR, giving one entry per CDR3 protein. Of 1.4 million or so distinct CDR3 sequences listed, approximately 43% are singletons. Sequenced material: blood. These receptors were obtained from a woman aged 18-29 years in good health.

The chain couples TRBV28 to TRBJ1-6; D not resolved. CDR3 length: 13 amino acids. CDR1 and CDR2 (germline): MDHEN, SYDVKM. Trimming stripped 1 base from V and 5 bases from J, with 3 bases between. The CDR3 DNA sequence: TGTGCCAGCAGTTTATTAAATAATTCACCCCTCCACTTT. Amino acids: CASSLLNNSPLHF.

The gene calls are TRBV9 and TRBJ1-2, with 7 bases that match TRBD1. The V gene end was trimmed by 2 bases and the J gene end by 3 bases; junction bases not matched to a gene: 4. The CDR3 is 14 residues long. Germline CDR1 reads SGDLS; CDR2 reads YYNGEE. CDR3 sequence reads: CASSVGTVDYGYTF. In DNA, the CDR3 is TGTGCCAGCAGCGTGGGGACAGTAGACTATGGCTACACCTTC. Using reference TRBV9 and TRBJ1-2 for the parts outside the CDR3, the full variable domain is DSGVTQTPKHLITATGQRVTLRCSPRSGDLSVYWYQQSLDQGLQFLIQYYNGEERAKGNILERFSAQQFPDLHSELNLSSLELGDSALYFCASSVGTVDYGYTFGSGTRLTVV.

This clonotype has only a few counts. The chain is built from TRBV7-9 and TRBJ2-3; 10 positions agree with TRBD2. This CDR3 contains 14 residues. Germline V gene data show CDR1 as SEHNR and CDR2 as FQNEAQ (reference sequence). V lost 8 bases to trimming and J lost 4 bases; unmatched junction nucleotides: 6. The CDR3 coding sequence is TGTGCCAGCGCTAGCGGGAGCGGGCCAGATACGCAGTATTTT. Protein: CASASGSGPDTQYF.

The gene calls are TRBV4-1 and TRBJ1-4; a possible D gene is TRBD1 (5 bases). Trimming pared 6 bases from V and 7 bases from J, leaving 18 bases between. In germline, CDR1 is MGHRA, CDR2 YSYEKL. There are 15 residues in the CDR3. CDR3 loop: CASRPRPGGGEKLFF. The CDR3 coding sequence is TGCGCCAGCAGACCCCGGCCCGGTGGGGGTGAAAAACTGTTTTTT.

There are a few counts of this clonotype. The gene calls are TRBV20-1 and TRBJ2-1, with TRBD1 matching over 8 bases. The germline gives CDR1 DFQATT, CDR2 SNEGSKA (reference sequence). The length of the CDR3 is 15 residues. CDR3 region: CSAIPGQVIYNEQFF. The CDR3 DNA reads TGCAGCGCAATCCCGGGACAGGTGATATACAATGAGCAGTTCTTC.

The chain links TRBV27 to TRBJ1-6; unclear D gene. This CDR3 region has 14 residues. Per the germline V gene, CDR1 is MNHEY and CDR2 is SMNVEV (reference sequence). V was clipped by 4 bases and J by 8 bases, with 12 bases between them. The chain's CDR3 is CASSSTGPYSPLHF. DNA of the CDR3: TGTGCCAGCAGTTCAACCGGGCCTTATTCACCCCTCCACTTT.

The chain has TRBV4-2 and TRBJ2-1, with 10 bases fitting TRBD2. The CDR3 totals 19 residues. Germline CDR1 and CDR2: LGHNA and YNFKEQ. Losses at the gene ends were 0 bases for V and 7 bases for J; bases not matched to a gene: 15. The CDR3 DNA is TGTGCCAGCAGCCAAGATCGGCTAGCGGGAGAAGGGACCCTAAATGAGCAGTTCTTC. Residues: CASSQDRLAGEGTLNEQFF.

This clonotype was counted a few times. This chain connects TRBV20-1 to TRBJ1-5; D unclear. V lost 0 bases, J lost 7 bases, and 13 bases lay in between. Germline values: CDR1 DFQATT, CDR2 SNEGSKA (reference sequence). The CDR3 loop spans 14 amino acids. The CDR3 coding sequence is TGCAGTGCTAGAGATCCTAACAGTCCCCAGCCCCAGCATTTT. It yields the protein CSARDPNSPQPQHF.

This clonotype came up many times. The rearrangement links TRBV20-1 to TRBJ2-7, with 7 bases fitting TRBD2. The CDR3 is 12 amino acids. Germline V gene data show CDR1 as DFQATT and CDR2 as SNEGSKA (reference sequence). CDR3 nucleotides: TGCAGCGCCCGGGACTACAACTACGAGCAGTACTTC. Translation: CSARDYNYEQYF.

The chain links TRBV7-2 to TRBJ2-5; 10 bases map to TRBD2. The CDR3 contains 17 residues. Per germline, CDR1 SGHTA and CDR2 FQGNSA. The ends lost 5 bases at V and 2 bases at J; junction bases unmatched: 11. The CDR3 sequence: CASSRDKTSGRQETQYF. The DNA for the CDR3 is TGTGCCAGCAGCCGCGACAAGACTAGCGGGCGACAAGAGACCCAGTACTTC.

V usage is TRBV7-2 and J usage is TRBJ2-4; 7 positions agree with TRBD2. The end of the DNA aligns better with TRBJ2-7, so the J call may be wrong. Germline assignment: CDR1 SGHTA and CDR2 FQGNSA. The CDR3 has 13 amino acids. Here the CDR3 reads CASSAGGSVEQYF. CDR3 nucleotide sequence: TGTGCCAGCAGCGCCGGGGGGTCGGTCGAGCAGTACTTC.

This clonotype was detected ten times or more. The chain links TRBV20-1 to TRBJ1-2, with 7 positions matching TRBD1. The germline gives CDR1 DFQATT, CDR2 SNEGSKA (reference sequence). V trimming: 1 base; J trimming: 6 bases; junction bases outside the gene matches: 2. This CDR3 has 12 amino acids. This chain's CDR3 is CSARGQGDGYTF. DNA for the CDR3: TGCAGTGCTAGAGGACAGGGCGATGGCTACACCTTC.

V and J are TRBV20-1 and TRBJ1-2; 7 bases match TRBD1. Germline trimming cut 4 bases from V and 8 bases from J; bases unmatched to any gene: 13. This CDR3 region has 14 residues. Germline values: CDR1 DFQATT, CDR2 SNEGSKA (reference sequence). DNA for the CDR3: TGCAGTGCTACTTATTCGACAGGGAAGGGCGGCTACACCTTC. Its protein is CSATYSTGKGGYTF.

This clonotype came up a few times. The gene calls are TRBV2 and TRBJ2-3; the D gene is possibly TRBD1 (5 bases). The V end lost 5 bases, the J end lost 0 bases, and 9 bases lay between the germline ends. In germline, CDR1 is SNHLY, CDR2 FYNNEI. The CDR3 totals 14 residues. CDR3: CASSKGSSTDTQYF. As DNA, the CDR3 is TGTGCCAGCAGTAAGGGGTCTAGCACAGATACGCAGTATTTT.

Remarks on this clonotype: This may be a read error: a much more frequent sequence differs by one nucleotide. The CDR3, as DNA: TGTGCCGGCAGCTTCAACAATGAGCAGTTCTTC. Amino acids: CAGSFNNEQFF. The chain joins TRBV11-2 to TRBJ2-1; D is uncertain. CDR1 and CDR2 (germline): SGHAT, FQNNGV. The CDR3 is made up of 11 amino acids.

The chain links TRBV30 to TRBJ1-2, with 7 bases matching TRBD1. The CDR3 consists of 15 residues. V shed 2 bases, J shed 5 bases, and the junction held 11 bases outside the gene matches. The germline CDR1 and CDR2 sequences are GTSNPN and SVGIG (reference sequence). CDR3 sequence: CAWSSPQGPGYGYTF. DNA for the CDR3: TGTGCCTGGAGTTCGCCACAGGGGCCGGGGTATGGCTACACCTTC.

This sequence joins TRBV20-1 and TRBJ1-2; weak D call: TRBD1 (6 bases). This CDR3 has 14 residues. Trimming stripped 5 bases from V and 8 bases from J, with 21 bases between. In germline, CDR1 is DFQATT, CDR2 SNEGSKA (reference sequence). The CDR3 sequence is CSARRDTLYSGYTF. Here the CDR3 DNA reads TGCAGTGCTCGCCGGGACACCTTATATTCAGGCTACACCTTC.

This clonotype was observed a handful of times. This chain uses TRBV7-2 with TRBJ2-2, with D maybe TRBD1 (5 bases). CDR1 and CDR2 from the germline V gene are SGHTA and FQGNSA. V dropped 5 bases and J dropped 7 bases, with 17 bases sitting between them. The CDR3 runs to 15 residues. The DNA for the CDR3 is TGTGCCAGCAGCCCGACCTCTGGGGCGTTCGGGGAGCTGTTTTTT. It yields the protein CASSPTSGAFGELFF.

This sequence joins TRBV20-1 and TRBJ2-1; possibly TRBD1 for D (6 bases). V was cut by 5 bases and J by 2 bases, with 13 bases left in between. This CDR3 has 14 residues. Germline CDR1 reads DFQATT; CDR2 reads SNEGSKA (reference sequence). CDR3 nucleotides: TGCAGTGCTCGCCGGGACATCCCCTACAATGAGCAGTTCTTC. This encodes CSARRDIPYNEQFF.

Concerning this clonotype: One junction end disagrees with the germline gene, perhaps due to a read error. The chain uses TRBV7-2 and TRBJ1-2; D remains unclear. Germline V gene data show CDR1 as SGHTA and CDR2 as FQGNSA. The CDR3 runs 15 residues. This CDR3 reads CASSLVFTTNYDYTF. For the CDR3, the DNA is TGTGCCAGCAGCTTAGTCTTCACCACTAACTATGACTACACCTTC.

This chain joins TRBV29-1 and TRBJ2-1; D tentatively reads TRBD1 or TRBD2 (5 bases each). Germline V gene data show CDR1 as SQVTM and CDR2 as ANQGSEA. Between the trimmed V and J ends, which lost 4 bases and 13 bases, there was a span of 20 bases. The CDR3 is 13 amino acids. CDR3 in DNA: TGCAGCGTTGGGAGGCGCTTGGGGGAGACCCAGTTCTTC. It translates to CSVGRRLGETQFF.

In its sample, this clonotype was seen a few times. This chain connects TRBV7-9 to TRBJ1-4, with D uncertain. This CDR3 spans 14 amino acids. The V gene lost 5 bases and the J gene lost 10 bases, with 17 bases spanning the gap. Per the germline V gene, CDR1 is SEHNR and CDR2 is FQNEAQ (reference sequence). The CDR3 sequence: CASSPGAGLRKLFF. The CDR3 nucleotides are TGTGCCAGCAGCCCGGGAGCTGGACTCCGAAAACTGTTTTTT.

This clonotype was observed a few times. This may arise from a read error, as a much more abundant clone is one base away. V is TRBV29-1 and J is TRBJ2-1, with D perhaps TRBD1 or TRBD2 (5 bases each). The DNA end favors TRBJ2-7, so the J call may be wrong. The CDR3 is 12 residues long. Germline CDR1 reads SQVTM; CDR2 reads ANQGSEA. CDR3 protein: CSVDGALNEQYF. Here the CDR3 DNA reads TGCAGCGTTGACGGGGCTCTCAATGAGCAGTACTTC.

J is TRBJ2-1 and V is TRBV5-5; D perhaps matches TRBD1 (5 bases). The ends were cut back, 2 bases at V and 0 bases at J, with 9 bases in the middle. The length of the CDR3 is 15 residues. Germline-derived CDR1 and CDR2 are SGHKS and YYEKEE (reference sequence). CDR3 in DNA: TGTGCCAGCAGCTTATACAGGAGCTCCTACAATGAGCAGTTCTTC. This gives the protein CASSLYRSSYNEQFF.

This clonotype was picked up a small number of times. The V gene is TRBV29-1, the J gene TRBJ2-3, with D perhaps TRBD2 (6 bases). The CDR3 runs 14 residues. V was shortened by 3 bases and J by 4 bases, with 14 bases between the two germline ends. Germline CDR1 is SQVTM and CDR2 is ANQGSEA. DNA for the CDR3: TGCAGCGTTGACCCGGGAGCTAGGGCAGATACGCAGTATTTT. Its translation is CSVDPGARADTQYF.

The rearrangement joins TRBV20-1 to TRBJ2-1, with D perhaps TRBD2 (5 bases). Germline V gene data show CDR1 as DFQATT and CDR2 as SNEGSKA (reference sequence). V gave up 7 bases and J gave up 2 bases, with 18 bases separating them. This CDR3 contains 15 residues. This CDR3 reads CSVSPLGNPYNEQFF. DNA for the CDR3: TGCAGTGTTAGCCCACTAGGAAACCCCTACAATGAGCAGTTCTTC.

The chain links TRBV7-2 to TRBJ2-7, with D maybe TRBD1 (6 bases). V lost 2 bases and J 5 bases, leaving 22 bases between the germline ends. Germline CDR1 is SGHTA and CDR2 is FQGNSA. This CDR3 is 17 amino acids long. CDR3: CASSLRRIQTGANEQYF. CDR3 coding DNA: TGTGCCAGCAGCTTACGCCGGATCCAGACAGGTGCTAACGAGCAGTACTTC.

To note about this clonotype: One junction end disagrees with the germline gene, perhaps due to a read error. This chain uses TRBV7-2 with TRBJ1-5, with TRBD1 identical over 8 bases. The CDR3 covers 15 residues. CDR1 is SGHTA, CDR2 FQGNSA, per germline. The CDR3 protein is CASSLWTGSNQPQQF. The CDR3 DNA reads TGTGCCAGCAGCTTATGGACAGGGTCCAATCAGCCCCAGCAATTT.